The T cell receptor (beta chain) under discussion was sequenced for a study of liver allograft versus peripheral blood T cells. Study-level background: Recipients' peripheral blood T cell receptor repertoires were compared with those in transplanted livers. The study, taken as a whole, reports: T cell receptor repertoires inside liver allografts reportedly differed from those in peripheral blood.

This clonotype rates as medium-sized. Its matching antigen is unknown. Germline values: CDR1 MNHEY, CDR2 SMNVEV (reference sequence). The CDR3 is 11 residues long. Trimming shortened V by 11 bases and J by 3 bases, and 10 bases separated the two germline ends. Each CDR3 protein is one row after TCRdb ran MiXCR on the reads. Of some 1,300 distinct CDR3 sequences in the sample, 15% to 20% were seen once. This TCR came from a human patient who had a liver transplant. The graft donor may have given rise to some T cells. The rearrangement uses TRBV27 and TRBJ1-1; a weak D match, TRBD1 (5 bases). The CDR3 bases are TGTGCCTCCAGGGCGTACACTGAAGCTTTCTTT. It yields the protein CASRAYTEAFF.